This T cell receptor beta chain was identified during a study of Ad26.COV2.S vaccination and SARS-CoV-2 variants (dated by TCRdb to about 2021). Regarding the study in general: Donors in the vaccine arm were drawn from COV1001, a phase I-IIa trial of Ad26.COV2.S in healthy adults that was multicentre, randomized, double-blind and placebo-controlled. Ad26.COV2.S was administered intramuscularly at 5 x 10^10 or 1 x 10^11 viral particles, either as a single shot or as two shots given 56 days apart. TCRbeta repertoire sequencing served as the tool for gauging how specific and how broad the SARS-CoV-2-reactive T cell receptors were following Ad26.COV2.S vaccination. The TCR-sequenced set comprised around 30 samples: some 20 Ad26.COV2.S vaccine recipients, 5 placebo recipients and 8 SARS-CoV-2 convalescent individuals. Trial participants were randomized into five groups of five, in which low-dose or high-dose Ad26.COV2.S was given once or twice, or placebo was given on both occasions. Throughout the experiments and outcome assessment, investigators stayed blinded to trial group allocation. The investigation overall reported the following: The study was not powered to compare responses between vaccine doses or regimens. Vaccine and placebo recipients had comparable non-spike TCR breadth, which fits with the vaccine containing only spike. Ad26.COV2.S recipients had higher spike-specific TCR breadth than placebo recipients (P = 0.0014). It was noted by the authors that total T cell responses may have been underestimated by the TCR breadth and depth analyses. After vaccination, spike-specific CD8+ and CD4+ T cell responses were reported to show substantial breadth.

What the treatment or condition label conveys for this sample: roughly 19 received Ad26.COV2.S at low or high dose, single or two shots; about 5 received placebo; per-sample allocation not given. For vaccine and placebo recipients, the sequenced repertoires came from samples collected on day 63 after the first injection. In Cohort 1b, about two dozen adults aged 18-55 years were enrolled at a single site in Boston, USA, between 29 July and 7 August 2020. Ad26.COV2.S was a replication-incompetent adenovirus type 26 vector expressing a prefusion-stabilized SARS-CoV-2 spike protein from the original Wuhan strain. V gives up 4 bases and J gives up 0 bases, and the segment between their germline ends measures 6 bases. From a lookup of the germline V gene (reference sequence), CDR1 and CDR2 are MNHEY and SMNVEV. From the cysteine through the phenylalanine, the CDR3 covers 13 amino acids. Just CDR3 DNA is preserved here, 39 bases in frame from base 1.

TCRbeta CDR3 regions were sequenced with the immunoSEQ Assay. After extraction, genomic DNA underwent amplification by bias-controlled multiplex PCR, followed by high-throughput sequencing. In the authors' own workflow: To quantify the absolute abundance of each unique TCRbeta CDR3 region, sequences were collapsed and filtered. T cell fraction was estimated by normalizing TCRbeta template counts to usable DNA, which was measured by amplifying reference genes present in all nucleated cells. Repertoire TCRs were annotated as SARS-CoV-2-specific when V gene, CDR3 amino acid sequence and J gene were exactly matched to a known reactive TCR set. The reference SARS-CoV-2 TCR set was obtained from MIRA and was filtered for enrichment in COVID-19-positive ImmuneCODE repertoires, whereby public or cross-reactive TCRs were removed. Based on the MIRA antigens, annotated TCRs were further analysed at the level of specific ORF or position within ORF. Depth was the summed frequency of annotated unique rearrangements, while breadth was defined as annotated unique rearrangements over total unique productive rearrangements. Two-sided Wilcoxon rank-sum tests were applied when comparing TCR breadth between groups. Drawn from immuneACCESS, this table holds only the in-frame rearrangements with V and J called that TCRdb kept. Clones are partly lost; checked studies trace under half to an unresolved V gene and leave the rest unexplained. D and trimming come from the DNA, and the V and J calls and clone size come from that table. The sample table records 450,000 to 550,000 clones; 89% of these occur just once. 1.5% to 2% of the sample lies in the top ten.

Concerning this clone: Its cognate antigen has yet to be identified. The sample holds no much larger clone one base away, and base qualities are not on file.

The specimen comprised peripheral blood, sampled in a trial of Ad26.COV2.S vaccine versus placebo. The TCR comes from a person aged 18 to 59 who received the Ad26.COV2.S COVID-19 vaccine or a placebo. The V and J genes are TRBV27 and TRBJ1-1, with TRBD1 as a weak D call on 5 bases. Here the CDR3 is given as CASSWGLNTEAFF. The nucleotide sequence reads as follows: TGTGCCAGCAGTTGGGGGTTGAACACTGAAGCTTTCTTT.